Listed here are 12 T cell receptor beta chains from one sample, sequenced in a study of T cell responses to AZD1222 COVID-19 vaccine. Only in-frame clones appear in the TCRdb table, and some are missing; sequencing was by immunoSEQ multiplex PCR. The sample has over 70,000 clones, 85% to 90% seen once. The sample consisted of peripheral blood, taken on day 0 of MenACWY control vaccination. Receptors originate from an adult in good health.

V gene TRBV7-2 combines with J gene TRBJ1-2, with TRBD1 as a possible D gene (5 bases). The germline CDR1 and CDR2 sequences are SGHTA and FQGNSA. The V end lost 0 bases, the J end lost 7 bases, and 12 bases lay between the germline ends. The CDR3 covers 14 residues. CDR3 DNA: TGTGCCAGCAGCTTAGCTGGAGGGGCAGCTGGCTACACCTTC. Protein product: CASSLAGGAAGYTF.

This clone has a single count. The chain carries TRBV11-2 and TRBJ1-6, with TRBD1 as a possible D gene (5 bases). V dropped 3 bases and J dropped 17 bases, with 17 bases sitting between them. This CDR3 is built from 13 residues. Looked up from germline, CDR1 is SGHAT and CDR2 is FQNNGV. The CDR3 nucleotides read TGTGCCAGCAGCTTGGGCGACGGCCAGGGTGTCCACTTT. Its protein is CASSLGDGQGVHF.

The chain carries TRBV25-1 and TRBJ1-1; 8 nucleotides agree with TRBD1. With V trimmed by 4 bases and J by 5 bases, 3 bases remained unmatched. The CDR3 has 13 residues. Germline V gene sequence: CDR1 MGHDK, CDR2 SYGVNS. The CDR3 DNA reads TGTGCCAGCAGTGGACAGGGGAGGACTGAAGCTTTCTTT. Translating gives CASSGQGRTEAFF.

Here the CDR3 reads CASSSRQGGSTEAFF. The CDR3 DNA follows: TGTGCCAGCAGCTCCCGACAGGGAGGCAGCACTGAAGCTTTCTTT. The rearrangement uses TRBV7-6 and TRBJ1-1, with TRBD1 matching over 7 bases. The CDR3 covers 15 residues. Germline V gene data show CDR1 as SGHVS and CDR2 as FNYEAQ. J was trimmed by 4 bases and V by 4 bases; bases with no gene match: 9. Filled out from reference TRBV7-6 and TRBJ1-1, the complete variable domain reads GAGVSQSPRYKVTKRGQDVALRCDPISGHVSLYWYRQALGQGPEFLTYFNYEAQQDKSGLPNDRFSAERPEGSISTLTIQRTEQRDSAMYRCASSSRQGGSTEAFFGQGTRLTVV.

This chain uses TRBV11-2 with TRBJ2-3; D uncertain. Looked up from germline, CDR1 is SGHAT and CDR2 is FQNNGV. V was cut by 7 bases and J by 2 bases, with 7 bases left in between. The CDR3 has 12 amino acids. CDR3 amino acids: CASTEYTDTQYF. The CDR3 DNA reads TGTGCCAGCACCGAATACACAGATACGCAGTATTTT.

Only a few counts were recorded for this clone. This chain links TRBV6-5 with TRBJ2-2; D might be TRBD1 (7 bases). CDR3 length: 14 amino acids. V lost 6 bases, J lost 4 bases, and 12 bases lay in between. CDR1 and CDR2 (germline): MNHEY, SVGAGI. CDR3 amino acids: CASRPGGSTGELFF. The CDR3 region has the DNA TGTGCCAGCAGGCCAGGGGGGAGCACCGGGGAGCTGTTTTTT.

The gene calls are TRBV3-1 (or the pseudogene TRBV3-2) and TRBJ1-5; D is unclear. With 1 base removed from V and 1 base from J, the gap between germline ends came to 2 bases. The CDR3 runs to 13 residues. Germline lookup yields CDR1 LGHDT and CDR2 YNNKEL (reference sequence). CDR3 loop: CASSQGSNQPQHF. DNA for the CDR3: TGTGCCAGCAGCCAAGGGAGCAATCAGCCCCAGCATTTT.

This clone occurred once. This chain links TRBV7-9 with TRBJ1-4; 9 bases line up with TRBD1. J lost 8 bases, V lost 4 bases, and 8 bases had no gene match. The germline V gene encodes CDR1 SEHNR and CDR2 FQNEAQ (reference sequence). The CDR3 consists of 15 residues. The CDR3 reads CASSSLTGGEEKLFF. The CDR3 nucleotides read TGTGCCAGCAGCTCCCTGACAGGGGGGGAAGAAAAACTGTTTTTT.

This chain connects TRBV6-5 to TRBJ1-1, with D possibly matching TRBD1 (6 bases). This CDR3 has 14 amino acids. Germline CDR1 is MNHEY and CDR2 is SVGAGI. Trimming removed 6 bases at V and 0 bases at J, with 11 bases between. CDR3 nucleotides: TGTGCCAGCAGCCAACGGACAGTGAACACTGAAGCTTTCTTT. This translates into CASSQRTVNTEAFF.

The J gene is TRBJ2-5, the V gene TRBV12-3 or TRBV12-4, with unresolved D. The CDR3 extends over 13 amino acids. Trimming removed 2 bases at V and 5 bases at J, with 9 bases between. This CDR3 reads CASSLRASETQYF. The CDR3 DNA sequence: TGTGCCAGCAGTTTACGGGCAAGCGAGACCCAGTACTTC.

The genes are TRBV6-5 and TRBJ2-7, with 7 bases matching TRBD1. Per the germline V gene, CDR1 is MNHEY and CDR2 is SVGAGI. J lost 2 bases, V lost 7 bases, and 8 bases had no gene match. The CDR3 extends over 14 amino acids. The CDR3 spells CASMNQGVAYEQYF. Written as DNA, the CDR3 is TGTGCCAGCATGAACCAGGGGGTCGCCTACGAGCAGTACTTC.

The rearrangement joins TRBV5-6 to TRBJ2-7, with TRBD1 as a possible D gene (6 bases). CDR3 length: 13 residues. The V gene lost 2 bases and the J gene lost 2 bases, with 8 bases spanning the gap. CDR1 is SGHDT and CDR2 is YYEEEE in the germline V gene. This CDR3 reads CASSFGTTYEQYF. In DNA, the CDR3 is TGTGCCAGCAGCTTTGGGACAACCTACGAGCAGTACTTC.